This is a list of T cell receptor beta chains from one sample in a study of cytomegalovirus exposure and HLA in healthy donors. Using immunoSEQ multiplex PCR, the repertoire was profiled, and TCRdb retains in-frame clones only, with some absent. The sample holds some 59,000 clones, 89% seen once. Source material: PBMCs. These receptors were collected from a woman aged 18 to 35 in good health and CMV-seropositive. Each CDR3 is given without its conserved first and last residue.

TRBJ2-1,TRBV11-2,ASVEGNEQF
TRBJ2-1,TRBV4-1,ASSQEGTGTAQF
TRBJ2-7,TRBV4-2,ASSQGRVRFPYEQY
TRBJ1-3,TRBV5-5,ASSLSHSSGNTIY
TRBJ1-2,TRBV5-5,ASSLEPESYGYT
TRBJ2-3,TRBV4-2,ASSQDGPSGTDTQY
TRBJ2-5,TRBV5-1,ASKQNGGGETQY
TRBJ2-5,TRBV5-4,ASSMGQGFETQY
TRBJ1-2,TRBV4-3,ASSQETGNYGYT
TRBJ2-3,TRBV7-9,ASGADTQY
TRBJ2-1,TRBV7-3,ASSLGRSDSYNEQF
TRBJ1-6,TRBV30,ASNTLPNSPLH
TRBJ1-6,TRBV7-6,ASSLGRDLYNSPLH
TRBJ1-5,TRBV6-5,ASRGGNNQPQH
TRBJ2-2,TRBV19,ASSIAGQSTGELF
TRBJ1-6,TRBV6-1,ASSRPRSPLH
TRBJ2-3,TRBV27,ASSFASGLWADTQY
TRBJ2-2,TRBV19,ASSPTTGELF
TRBJ2-3,TRBV28,ASSPSGLTLRDTQY
TRBJ2-1,TRBV9,ASSVRASGGAANEQF
TRBJ1-4,TRBV5-1,ASRLNEKLF
TRBJ2-5,TRBV2,ASDRAEGETQY
TRBJ2-5,TRBV6-1,ASSPRDNPTQY
TRBJ1-2,TRBV4-2,ASSQGQGCT
TRBJ1-1,TRBV27,ASSLISARNTEAF
TRBJ2-3,TRBV5-4,ASSYGGEKDTQY
TRBJ2-7,TRBV11-2,ASSTTGQGSGEQY
TRBJ1-2,TRBV2,ASSEGQGLGGYT
TRBJ2-5,TRBV19,ASSPGTSTGQETQY
TRBJ2-1,TRBV27,ASRRGTDNEQF
TRBJ2-7,TRBV28,ASSLPAYEQY
TRBJ2-4,TRBV4-3,ASSQRLLAKNIQY
TRBJ2-7,TRBV28,ASSPAGQSYEQY
TRBJ1-1,TRBV7-9,ASSLGKGREAF
TRBJ1-3,TRBV5-5,ASSFTGAGNTIY
TRBJ2-2,TRBV5-4,ASSASAGGGGELF
TRBJ1-5,TRBV6-1,AGDNGQGLSQPQH
TRBJ1-2,TRBV6-5,ASTTGINYGYT
TRBJ2-7,TRBV27,ASSLGTGFGDEQY
TRBJ1-5,TRBV19,ASSIVGGPSNQPQH
TRBJ1-2,TRBV7-9,ASSSYTENYGYT
TRBJ1-1,TRBV5-6,ASSLPTGTGEAF
TRBJ2-5,TRBV11-2,ASSAIMASWETQY
TRBJ2-1,TRBV7-9,ASSPGQVINEQF
.,TRBV18,ASSPPVTYEQY
TRBJ2-1,TRBV4-3,ASSQEGSGYEQF
TRBJ1-3,TRBV7-9,ASSPGSGNTIY